The next 21 T cell receptor beta chains were all read from a single sample in a study of blood T cell repertoires in COVID-19. Method: immunoSEQ multiplex PCR; TCRdb's copy keeps in-frame clones and lacks some. The sample has about 220,000 clones, under 90% seen once. Material: PBMCs or T cells enriched from blood (not recorded which). These receptors came from a woman in her forties or fifties who had been exposed to COVID-19.

The chain carries TRBV7-8 and TRBJ2-1; 7 bases are a match to TRBD2. The CDR3 covers 13 residues. V trimming: 4 bases; J trimming: 7 bases; junction bases outside the gene matches: 4. Germline V gives CDR1 SGHVS, CDR2 FQNEAQ. CDR3 residues: CASSWGGTNEQFF. CDR3 bases: TGTGCCAGCAGCTGGGGGGGGACGAATGAGCAGTTCTTC.

V usage is TRBV5-6 and J usage is TRBJ1-4; D is unclear. Germline CDR1 and CDR2: SGHDT and YYEEEE. The CDR3 runs to 14 residues. V was cut by 4 bases and J by 2 bases, with 9 bases left in between. The DNA for the CDR3 is TGTGCCAGCAGCGAGGGTGCGACTAATGAAAAACTGTTTTTT. It yields the protein CASSEGATNEKLFF.

The chain is built from TRBV24-1 and TRBJ2-5, with 7 bases lining up with TRBD1. J lost 1 base, V lost 3 bases, and 7 bases had no gene match. The germline V gene has CDR1 KGHDR and CDR2 SFDVKD. The CDR3 consists of 16 residues. The CDR3 DNA reads TGTGCCACCAGTGATGCCTTCGGGACAGCCCAAGAGACCCAGTACTTC. Protein sequence: CATSDAFGTAQETQYF.

CDR3 coding DNA: TGCGCCAGCAGCTTGCGGGATGGCAGCTTGAACACTGAAGCTTTCTTT. Translated: CASSLRDGSLNTEAFF. This sequence joins TRBV5-1 and TRBJ1-1; D is undetermined. Germline V CDR1 and CDR2: SGHRS, YFSETQ. The germline V and J ends were trimmed by 1 base and 0 bases, with 13 bases remaining between them. CDR3 length: 16 residues. Drawing the rest from reference TRBV5-1 and TRBJ1-1, the complete variable domain is KAGVTQTPRYLIKTRGQQVTLSCSPISGHRSVSWYQQTPGQGLQFLFEYFSETQRNKGNFPGRFSGRQFSNSRSEMNVSTLELGDSALYLCASSLRDGSLNTEAFFGQGTRLTVV.

The V and J genes are TRBV27 and TRBJ2-1; 8 nucleotides match TRBD2. V lost 4 bases and J lost 2; bases outside the gene matches: 4. The CDR3 is 15 residues long. CDR1 MNHEY and CDR2 SMNVEV come from the germline V gene (reference sequence). For the CDR3, the DNA is TGTGCCAGCAGTTGGTCGGGGGGGGCCTACAATGAGCAGTTCTTC. It yields the protein CASSWSGGAYNEQFF.

V and J are TRBV4-2 and TRBJ1-6; 9 nucleotides align to TRBD1. Germline V gives CDR1 LGHNA, CDR2 YNFKEQ. The V gene end was trimmed by 0 bases and the J gene end by 7 bases; junction bases not matched to a gene: 10. The CDR3 has 18 residues. CDR3 coding DNA: TGTGCCAGCAGCCAAGATCGGCCCGGGACAGGGAACAATTCACCCCTCCACTTT. Its protein is CASSQDRPGTGNNSPLHF.

The chain has TRBV25-1 and TRBJ1-4; 8 bases are shared with TRBD1. CDR3 length: 15 amino acids. From germline, CDR1 is MGHDK and CDR2 SYGVNS. J was trimmed by 7 bases and V by 3 bases; bases with no gene match: 7. The CDR3 nucleotides are TGTGCCAGCAGTGACCCTCAGGGGGCGAGTGAAAAACTGTTTTTT. The encoded protein is CASSDPQGASEKLFF. Full variable domain (missing parts from reference TRBV25-1 and TRBJ1-4): EADIYQTPRYLVIGTGKKITLECSQTMGHDKMYWYQQDPGMELHLIHYSYGVNSTEKGDLSSESTVSRIRTEHFPLTLESARPSHTSQYLCASSDPQGASEKLFFGSGTQLSVL.

The CDR3 DNA follows: TGTGCCACCCCCGGACAGGAAGATTCACCCCTCCACTTT. This gives the protein CATPGQEDSPLHF. The chain couples TRBV24-1 to TRBJ1-6; 7 nucleotides match TRBD1. V was clipped by 9 bases and J by 8 bases; unmatched bases: 6. The germline V gene has CDR1 KGHDR and CDR2 SFDVKD. The CDR3 consists of 13 residues.

The J gene is TRBJ1-1, the V gene TRBV25-1; D not certain. The ends were cut back, 3 bases at V and 1 base at J, with 12 bases in the middle. This CDR3 comprises 15 residues. Germline V gene lookup returns CDR1 MGHDK and CDR2 SYGVNS. CDR3 loop: CASSERLVSNTEAFF. In nucleotides, the CDR3 is TGTGCCAGCAGTGAGAGGCTAGTTTCGAACACTGAAGCTTTCTTT.

The chain combines TRBV24-1 with TRBJ2-3; D uncertain. Per the germline V gene, CDR1 is KGHDR and CDR2 is SFDVKD. The germline V and J ends were trimmed by 2 bases and 7 bases, with 9 bases remaining between them. The CDR3 is 13 residues long. CDR3 residues: CATSDSSVNTQYF. The CDR3 DNA reads as TGTGCCACCAGTGATTCAAGCGTGAATACGCAGTATTTT.

V is TRBV7-3 and J is TRBJ2-1; D gene uncertain. The germline V gene encodes CDR1 SGHTA and CDR2 FQGTGA. The CDR3 covers 15 residues. V was clipped by 3 bases and J by 0 bases, with 9 bases between them. CDR3 nucleotide sequence: TGTGCCAGCAGCTTGGCCCGGAGCTCCTACAATGAGCAGTTCTTC. Amino acids: CASSLARSSYNEQFF.

The V and J genes are TRBV14 and TRBJ1-1; D perhaps matches TRBD1 (5 bases). This CDR3 is 14 amino acids long. V was pared by 1 base and J by 4 bases, with 10 bases between. Germline-derived CDR1 and CDR2 are SGHDN and FVKESK. CDR3 bases: TGTGCCAGCAGCCAAGTAAGGGGAGGCACTGAAGCTTTCTTT. Translating it yields CASSQVRGGTEAFF.

DNA for the CDR3: TGTGCCAGCACCCCACTCCCCGGGACAGGCTCGAAAAACATTCAGTACTTC. Its translation: CASTPLPGTGSKNIQYF. The chain recombines TRBV7-2 with TRBJ2-4; TRBD1 matches 8 bases. Trimming at V came to 7 bases and at J to 4 bases, leaving 15 bases not matched to a gene. The CDR3 length is 17 residues. Per the germline V gene, CDR1 is SGHTA and CDR2 is FQGNSA.

J is TRBJ2-2 and V is TRBV9, with a tentative D call TRBD1 (5 bases). The CDR3 runs 14 residues. V shed 4 bases and J shed 3 bases, with 10 bases lying between them. The germline CDR1 and CDR2 sequences are SGDLS and YYNGEE. The CDR3 nucleotides read TGTGCCAGCAGCTCGACAGTCTACACCGGGGAGCTGTTTTTT. Translating it yields CASSSTVYTGELFF.

V usage is TRBV14 and J usage is TRBJ2-5, with D possibly being TRBD2 (6 bases). This CDR3 region has 14 residues. Germline CDR1 is SGHDN and CDR2 is FVKESK. V lost 1 base, J lost 4 bases, and 10 bases lay in between. CDR3 nucleotide sequence: TGTGCCAGCAGCCAAGGGGGGAGGAGAGAGACCCAGTACTTC. It encodes CASSQGGRRETQYF. Full variable domain (remainder filled in from reference TRBV14 and TRBJ2-5): EAGVTQFPSHSVIEKGQTVTLRCDPISGHDNLYWYRRVMGKEIKFLLHFVKESKQDESGMPNNRFLAERTGGTYSTLKVQPAELEDSGVYFCASSQGGRRETQYFGPGTRLLVL.

The chain couples TRBV5-6 to TRBJ2-3, with D possibly being TRBD1 (5 bases). CDR1 is SGHDT and CDR2 is YYEEEE in the germline V gene. Trimming took off 4 bases at V and 0 bases at J, with 15 bases between the two ends. The CDR3 runs to 16 residues. CDR3 amino acids: CASSPLGQLSTDTQYF. CDR3 nucleotides: TGTGCCAGCAGCCCTCTGGGGCAGCTTAGCACAGATACGCAGTATTTT.

V and J are TRBV4-2 and TRBJ2-3; maybe TRBD2 (6 bases). Trimming took off 4 bases at V and 4 bases at J, with 18 bases between the two ends. CDR3 length: 16 residues. Germline assignment: CDR1 LGHNA and CDR2 YNFKEQ. The CDR3 region is CASSPHGTGTADTQYF. CDR3 in DNA: TGTGCCAGCAGCCCCCACGGGACGGGGACTGCAGATACGCAGTATTTT.

The V call is TRBV14, the J call TRBJ2-7; 9 positions agree with TRBD2. CDR1 is SGHDN and CDR2 is FVKESK in the germline V gene. The trim removed 5 bases at V and 3 bases at J, leaving 5 bases unmatched. CDR3 length: 14 amino acids. CDR3 protein: CASSKAGGYYEQYF. CDR3 nucleotide sequence: TGTGCCAGCAGCAAAGCGGGGGGATACTACGAGCAGTACTTC.

The V gene is TRBV6-5, the J gene TRBJ1-2; D uncertain. This CDR3 has 14 amino acids. The germline V and J ends were trimmed by 6 bases and 5 bases, with 16 bases remaining between them. Germline lookup yields CDR1 MNHEY and CDR2 SVGAGI. The CDR3 DNA follows: TGTGCCAGCAGACCCCCAGTGGGCTGGTATGGCTACACCTTC. Residues: CASRPPVGWYGYTF.

The CDR3 region is CASSLSTSGSSHEQFF. The CDR3 nucleotides are TGCGCCAGCAGCTTGTCCACTAGCGGATCTTCCCATGAGCAGTTCTTC. The rearrangement links TRBV5-1 to TRBJ2-1; 8 bases agree with TRBD2. The V and J ends lost 1 base and 8 bases, in that order; junction bases with no gene match: 11. CDR1 is SGHRS, CDR2 YFSETQ, per germline. This CDR3 contains 16 residues.

V gene TRBV5-4 combines with J gene TRBJ1-6, with 7 bases fitting TRBD1. Trimming removed 4 bases from V and 9 bases from J; junction bases left unmatched: 10. Germline V gene lookup returns CDR1 SGHNT and CDR2 YYREEE (reference sequence). CDR3 size: 15 residues. This chain's CDR3 is CASSPTTGMSSPLHF. The CDR3 nucleotides read TGTGCCAGCAGCCCTACGACAGGGATGTCTTCACCCCTCCACTTT. The full variable domain, its missing parts supplied by reference TRBV5-4 and TRBJ1-6, is ETGVTQSPTHLIKTRGQQVTLRCSSQSGHNTVSWYQQALGQGPQFIFQYYREEENGRGNFPPRFSGLQFPNYSSELNVNALELDDSALYLCASSPTTGMSSPLHFGNGTRLTVT.